One and the same sample provided the 29 T cell receptor beta chains below, sequenced in a study of T cells in women clearing cervical HPV infection. Produced via immunoSEQ multiplex PCR; TCRdb's table is partial and in-frame only. This table lists around 39,000 clones. The material sequenced was blood buffy coat. These receptors were obtained from a woman aged 18 to 75 with a cervical HPV16 infection that either progressed to CIN3+ or cleared (not recorded which).

In the case of this clone: The read falls 3 residues short of the CDR3 end, and the missing part is taken from the germline J gene. The chain is built from TRBV6-1 and TRBJ1-3; unclear D gene. Trimming took 2 bases from V and 4 from J, leaving 15 bases between them. Germline lookup yields CDR1 MNHNS and CDR2 SASEGT. The CDR3 loop spans 16 amino acids. The CDR3 here is CASSELWAGWGNTIYF. The part of the CDR3 DNA that was read is TGTGCCAGCAGTGAATTATGGGCAGGCTGGGGAAACACC.

As concerns this clone: The read terminates 3 residues before the CDR3 end, so the remaining end is supplied by the germline J gene. The rearrangement uses TRBV7-6 and TRBJ2-1, with D perhaps matching TRBD1 (6 bases). The V gene lost 1 base and the J gene lost 7 bases, with 17 bases spanning the gap. Germline CDR1 reads SGHVS; CDR2 reads FNYEAQ. This CDR3 contains 16 residues. The DNA read from the CDR3 is TGTGCCAGCAGCTTAGTGGGGGCCACCCTAGGGAATGAG. It codes for CASSLVGATLGNE. The whole CDR3 reads CASSLVGATLGNEQFF.

Details on this clone: The read ends 3 residues shy of where the CDR3 ends; the end is completed using the germline J gene. The gene calls are TRBV2 and TRBJ2-4; D is perhaps TRBD1 (6 bases). In germline, CDR1 is SNHLY, CDR2 FYNNEI. This CDR3 contains 14 residues. The sequenced CDR3 bases are TGTGCCAGCAGTGGGACAGCCCGAAACTATGGT. Protein product: CASSGTARNYG. The entire CDR3 protein is CASSGTARNYGQYF.

Worth noting for this clone: An end of the junction does not agree with germline; a read error may underlie this. The observed sequence ends 3 residues before the CDR3 terminus, with the missing tail filled in from the germline J gene. This chain connects TRBV4-2 to TRBJ2-7, with TRBD1 identical over 7 bases. The CDR3 totals 18 residues. Per germline, CDR1 LGHNA and CDR2 YNFKEQ. The CDR3 loop is CASSQDPPYRGPSYEQYF. The sequenced CDR3 bases are TGCGCCAGCAGCCAAGATCCGCCCTACAGGGGACCCTCCTACGAG.

CDR3 DNA, as far as it was read: TGTGCCAGCAGTTATTACAGGGCAGAGAAGACC. Translated: CASSYYRAEKT. The complete CDR3 reads CASSYYRAEKTQYF. The V call is TRBV7-2, the J call TRBJ2-5; possible D gene TRBD1, 6 bases. The read ends 3 residues before the CDR3 terminus; that terminus is restored from the germline J gene. CDR1 and CDR2 from the germline V gene are SGHTA and FQGNSA. This CDR3 is built from 14 residues. V was trimmed by 6 bases and J by 6 bases, leaving 17 bases between them.

Comments on this clone: The CDR3 is cut off 3 residues early in the read; its end comes from the germline J gene. This chain joins TRBV5-1 and TRBJ2-3; possibly TRBD2 for D (6 bases). The germline V gene encodes CDR1 SGHRS and CDR2 YFSETQ. The CDR3 is 13 amino acids. The CDR3 spells CASTGGEGETQYF. Incomplete CDR3 DNA: TGCGCCAGCACCGGGGGTGAGGGAGAGACG.

About this clone: From the germline J gene comes the end of the CDR3, since the read stops 3 residues before it. The gene calls are TRBV4-1 and TRBJ1-2, with 8 positions matching TRBD1. The CDR3 loop spans 15 amino acids. J gave up 3 bases and V 0 bases, and 3 bases lay outside the gene matches. Germline loops: CDR1 MGHRA, CDR2 YSYEKL. The CDR3 bases that were read are TGCGCCAGCAGCCAAGAGACAGGGGCGGACTATGGC. Translating it yields CASSQETGADYG. The whole CDR3 protein is CASSQETGADYGYTF.

Concerning this clone itself: The CDR3 end falls 3 residues outside the read, so it is completed with the germline J gene. The chain is built from TRBV20-1 and TRBJ1-1, with TRBD1 matching 8 bases. The germline gives CDR1 DFQATT, CDR2 SNEGSKA (reference sequence). The CDR3 extends over 13 amino acids. With 1 base clipped from V and 6 bases from J, the junction kept 4 bases outside the gene matches. The CDR3 sequence: CSARGTGIAEAFF. The part of the CDR3 DNA that was read is TGCAGTGCTAGAGGGACAGGGATCGCTGAA.

About this clone itself: The sequence runs out 3 residues before the end of the CDR3; the remainder is reconstructed from the germline J gene. The chain has TRBV6-2 or TRBV6-3 and TRBJ1-1; a weak D match, TRBD1 (5 bases). V was shortened by 6 bases and J by 4 bases, with 18 bases between the two germline ends. This CDR3 is built from 15 residues. CDR1 and CDR2 from the germline V gene are MNHEY and SVGEGT. CDR3 loop: CASSSGGGGFTEAFF. CDR3 bases read: TGTGCCAGCAGCTCCGGCGGGGGGGGGTTCACTGAA.

A note on this clone: The read is 3 residues too short to cover the CDR3 end, so that end is filled in from the germline J gene. This rearrangement joins TRBV5-1 to TRBJ2-7; 11 positions match TRBD2. Trimming took 4 bases from V and 2 from J; bases not matched to a gene: 8. CDR3 length equals 16 residues. Per the germline V gene, CDR1 is SGHRS and CDR2 is YFSETQ. CDR3 sequence reads: CASSPGTSGGTYEQYF. The sequenced CDR3 bases are TGCGCCAGCAGCCCAGGAACTAGCGGGGGCACCTACGAG. Complete variable domain (other parts from reference TRBV5-1 and TRBJ2-7): KAGVTQTPRYLIKTRGQQVTLSCSPISGHRSVSWYQQTPGQGLQFLFEYFSETQRNKGNFPGRFSGRQFSNSRSEMNVSTLELGDSALYLCASSPGTSGGTYEQYFGPGTRLTVT.

Regarding this clone: The read stops 3 residues short of the end of the CDR3; the missing end is completed from the germline J gene. V is TRBV7-9 and J is TRBJ2-4; a weak D match, TRBD2 (5 bases). This CDR3 region has 14 residues. CDR1 is SEHNR, CDR2 FQNEAQ, per germline (reference sequence). The CDR3 reads CASSQLGVFYGQYF. The part of the CDR3 DNA that was read is TGTGCCAGCAGCCAACTCGGGGTGTTCTATGGT.

A remark on this clone: Coverage ceases 3 residues before the CDR3 finishes, and the germline J gene fills in the end. The V call is TRBV7-8, the J call TRBJ2-5, with D tentatively TRBD2 (5 bases). Per germline, CDR1 SGHVS and CDR2 FQNEAQ. Trimming cost V 1 base and J 5 bases, with 14 bases left between them. This CDR3 has 15 residues. CDR3 sequence reads: CASSLGPRGEETQYF. The DNA read from the CDR3 is TGTGCCAGCAGCTTAGGCCCACGGGGAGAGGAGACC.

Of note for this clone: The sample holds other DNA sequences that translate to the same CDR3. CDR3 sequence reads: CAWSPSGNDYTF. The part of the CDR3 DNA that was read is TGTGCCTGGAGTCCTAGCGGGAATGAC. The chain uses TRBV30 and TRBJ1-2; no firm D call. The missing CDR3 end, 3 residues past where the read stops, is filled in from the germline J gene. Germline lookup yields CDR1 GTSNPN and CDR2 SVGIG (reference sequence). The CDR3 is 12 amino acids. The full variable domain, rest sourced from reference TRBV30 and TRBJ1-2, is SQTIHQWPATLVQPVGSPLSLECTVEGTSNPNLYWYRQAAGRGLQLLFYSVGIGQISSEVPQNLSASRPQDRQFILSSKKLLLSDSGFYLCAWSPSGNDYTFGSGTRLTVV.

The CDR3 loop reads CASSPGGGTGNTIYF. The CDR3 DNA, read in part, is TGTGCCAGCAGCCCCGGAGGGGGCACTGGAAACACC. The J gene is TRBJ1-3, the V gene TRBV7-2, with 7 bases identical to TRBD1. The read gets to within 3 residues of the CDR3 end, and the germline J gene fills in the rest. The germline gives CDR1 SGHTA, CDR2 FQGNSA. Trimming took 5 bases from V and 2 from J; bases not matched to a gene: 6. This CDR3 spans 15 amino acids.

A note on this clone: The CDR3 end is not reached by the read, which stops 3 residues before it; the germline J gene fills it in. The V gene is TRBV27, the J gene TRBJ2-2, with 7 nucleotides matching TRBD2. Germline V gene sequence: CDR1 MNHEY, CDR2 SMNVEV (reference sequence). This CDR3 contains 17 residues. V lost 0 bases, J lost 0 bases, and 4 bases stayed unmatched. The CDR3 loop is CASSLSTAGANTGELFF. The CDR3 DNA, read in part, is TGTGCCAGCAGTTTATCCACCGCGGGAGCGAACACCGGGGAG.

About this clone: Coverage ceases 3 residues before the CDR3 finishes, and the germline J gene fills in the end. The V gene is TRBV20-1, the J gene TRBJ1-1, with D possibly matching TRBD1 (5 bases). Germline loops: CDR1 DFQATT, CDR2 SNEGSKA (reference sequence). The length of the CDR3 is 13 residues. V was pared by 3 bases and J by 4 bases, with 12 bases between. The part of the CDR3 DNA that was read is TGCAGTGCTAGTCTAGGGGATGGCACTGAA. It is translated as CSASLGDGTE. In full, the CDR3 reads CSASLGDGTEAFF.

As concerns this clone: The CDR3 goes on 3 residues after the read ends, and that part is filled in from the germline J gene. At the DNA level, this CDR3 is encoded by other sequences in the same sample as well. The gene calls are TRBV11-2 and TRBJ2-3, with D tentatively TRBD1 (5 bases). Germline V gives CDR1 SGHAT, CDR2 FQNNGV. V was pared by 0 bases and J by 4 bases, with 5 bases between. This CDR3 has 13 amino acids. This CDR3 is CASSLDRADTQYF. The DNA read from the CDR3 is TGTGCCAGCAGCTTAGACAGGGCAGATACG. Looking up the rest from reference TRBV11-2 and TRBJ2-3 gives the full variable domain: EAGVAQSPRYKIIEKRQSVAFWCNPISGHATLYWYQQILGQGPKLLIQFQNNGVVDDSQLPKDRFSAERLKGVDSTLKIQPAKLEDSAVYLCASSLDRADTQYFGPGTRLTVL.

Comment on this clone: The missing CDR3 end, 3 residues past where the read stops, is filled in from the germline J gene. The rearrangement links TRBV20-1 to TRBJ2-3; the D gene could be TRBD1 or TRBD2 (7 bases each). Looked up from germline, CDR1 is DFQATT and CDR2 is SNEGSKA (reference sequence). CDR3 length: 15 amino acids. The germline V and J ends were trimmed by 5 bases and 4 bases, with 19 bases remaining between them. CDR3 sequence reads: CSARQDREGPDTQYF. Incomplete CDR3 DNA: TGCAGTGCTCGCCAAGACAGGGAGGGTCCAGATACG.

As regards this clone: At one end, the junction sequence differs from germline, possibly due to a read error. Within the sample, other DNA sequences also encode this same CDR3. CDR3 protein: CASSPRQGSYDYTF. CDR3 DNA, as far as it was read: TGTGCCAGCTCCCCACGGCAGGGTTCATATGAC. The chain uses TRBV18 and TRBJ1-2, with a possible D match to TRBD1 (5 bases). From the germline J gene comes the end of the CDR3, since the read stops 3 residues before it. The CDR3 length is 14 residues. Per the germline V gene, CDR1 is KGHSH and CDR2 is LQKENI. The full variable domain, rest sourced from reference TRBV18 and TRBJ1-2, is NAGVMQNPRHLVRRRGQEARLRCSPMKGHSHVYWYRQLPEEGLKFMVYLQKENIIDESGMPKERFSAEFPKEGPSILRIQQVVRGDSAAYFCASSPRQGSYDYTFGSGTRLTVV.

In regard to this clone: Read coverage stops 3 residues before the CDR3 terminus; the germline J gene supplies the remainder. The gene calls are TRBV19 and TRBJ2-7; D is possibly TRBD2 (7 bases). The V end lost 3 bases, the J end lost 3 bases, and 15 bases lay between the germline ends. The CDR3 spans 15 residues. Germline CDR1 is LNHDA and CDR2 is SQIVND (reference sequence). CDR3 sequence: CASSISGEGSYEQYF. CDR3 bases read: TGTGCCAGTAGTATCTCAGGGGAGGGCAGCTACGAG.

Points on this clone: Read sequence stops 3 residues before the CDR3 end, and the germline J gene provides the missing end. The chain joins TRBV7-9 to TRBJ2-5, with 8 bases lining up with TRBD1. Trimming cost V 5 bases and J 5 bases; bases outside gene matches: 10. Looked up from germline, CDR1 is SEHNR and CDR2 is FQNEAQ (reference sequence). The CDR3 has 15 amino acids. Partial CDR3 DNA: TGTGCCAGCAGCCAACTCAGACAGGGGCGTGAGACC. Its translation: CASSQLRQGRET. The CDR3 in full is CASSQLRQGRETQYF. Based on the CDR3 plus reference TRBV7-9 and TRBJ2-5, the full variable domain is DTGVSQNPRHKITKRGQNVTFRCDPISEHNRLYWYRQTLGQGPEFLTYFQNEAQLEKSRLLSDRFSAERPKGSFSTLEIQRTEQGDSAMYLCASSQLRQGRETQYFGPGTRLLVL.

About this clone itself: The read halts 3 residues ahead of the CDR3 end, with the missing end drawn from the germline J gene. J is TRBJ2-6 and V is TRBV29-1; D gene ambiguous. V lost 4 bases to trimming and J lost 0 bases, with 16 bases between them. The CDR3 has 17 amino acids. Germline V CDR1 and CDR2: SQVTM, ANQGSEA. CDR3 DNA, as far as it was read: TGCAGCGTTGCAAGCGCAACATTGTCCTCTGGGGCCAACGTC. Its translation is CSVASATLSSGANV. The full CDR3 reads CSVASATLSSGANVLTF.

Worth noting for this clone: The CDR3 end is not reached by the read, which stops 3 residues before it; the germline J gene fills it in. The rearrangement joins TRBV19 to TRBJ1-2; 8 bases fit TRBD1. Germline values: CDR1 LNHDA, CDR2 SQIVND (reference sequence). This CDR3 has 13 residues. CDR3 loop: CASRPDRGYGYTF. CDR3 DNA, as far as it was read: TGTGCCAGTAGACCCGACAGGGGATACGGC.

Comments on this clone: Read sequence stops 3 residues before the CDR3 end, and the germline J gene provides the missing end. V gene TRBV7-2 combines with J gene TRBJ2-7; TRBD2 aligns across 11 bases. Germline V lookup: CDR1 SGHTA, CDR2 FQGNSA. Trimming removed 5 bases from V and 4 bases from J; junction bases left unmatched: 4. The CDR3 runs 14 residues. The CDR3 region is CASSQLAGVYEQYF. CDR3 DNA (partial): TGTGCCAGCAGCCAACTAGCGGGAGTATACGAG. The full variable domain, with the rest looked up from reference TRBV7-2 and TRBJ2-7, is GAGVSQSPSNKVTEKGKDVELRCDPISGHTALYWYRQSLGQGLEFLIYFQGNSAPDKSGLPSDRFSAERTGGSVSTLTIQRTQQEDSAVYLCASSQLAGVYEQYFGPGTRLTVT.

CDR3: CASSYPSRGGTDTQYF. Partial CDR3 DNA: TGTGCCAGCAGTTACCCTTCGCGGGGGGGCACAGATACG. V and J are TRBV6-2 or TRBV6-3 and TRBJ2-3, with TRBD2 matching 8 bases. The read falls 3 residues short of the CDR3 end, and the missing part is taken from the germline J gene. The junction had 5 bases not matched to a gene; V was cut back by 2 bases and J by 1 base. Germline V gene lookup returns CDR1 MNHEY and CDR2 SVGEGT. CDR3 length equals 16 residues.

On this clone: The sequence runs out 3 residues before the end of the CDR3; the remainder is reconstructed from the germline J gene. The chain links TRBV7-8 to TRBJ1-1; TRBD1 agrees at 10 bases. Germline V CDR1 and CDR2: SGHVS, FQNEAQ. The V gene end was trimmed by 2 bases and the J gene end by 2 bases; junction bases not matched to a gene: 5. The CDR3 has 16 amino acids. This CDR3 is CASSLRDRGLNTEAFF. The sequenced part of the CDR3 DNA is TGTGCCAGCAGCTTAAGGGACAGGGGCCTTAACACTGAA.

A word on this clone: With the read ending 3 residues before the CDR3 end, the germline J gene is used to fill in that end. The chain uses TRBV7-3 and TRBJ2-2; D not resolved. The length of the CDR3 is 14 residues. From germline, CDR1 is SGHTA and CDR2 FQGTGA. The sequenced CDR3 bases are TGTGCCAGCAGCTTATCAGGAGAGAATTCACCG. It is translated as CASSLSGENSP. The full CDR3 protein reads CASSLSGENSPLFF.

The CDR3 bases that were read are TGTGCCACCCGTAGTTCTATGGCGGGAGGGCCGAAGACC. Protein product: CATRSSMAGGPKT. The entire CDR3 reads CATRSSMAGGPKTQYF. This sequence joins TRBV19 and TRBJ2-5; TRBD2 matches at 9 bases. The read ends 3 residues early relative to the CDR3; the germline J gene fills the gap. CDR1 and CDR2 (germline): LNHDA, SQIVND (reference sequence). J lost 6 bases, V lost 10 bases, and 18 bases had no gene match. The length of the CDR3 is 16 residues.

Of note for this clone: The CDR3 end is not reached by the read, which stops 3 residues before it; the germline J gene fills it in. This chain connects TRBV30 to TRBJ2-6; weak D call: TRBD1 (5 bases). From germline, CDR1 is GTSNPN and CDR2 SVGIG (reference sequence). The CDR3 has 15 residues. Trimming cost V 3 bases and J 0 bases, with 9 bases left between them. The CDR3 sequence is CAWSLGDSGANVLTF. CDR3 bases read: TGTGCCTGGAGCCTAGGGGACTCTGGGGCCAACGTC.